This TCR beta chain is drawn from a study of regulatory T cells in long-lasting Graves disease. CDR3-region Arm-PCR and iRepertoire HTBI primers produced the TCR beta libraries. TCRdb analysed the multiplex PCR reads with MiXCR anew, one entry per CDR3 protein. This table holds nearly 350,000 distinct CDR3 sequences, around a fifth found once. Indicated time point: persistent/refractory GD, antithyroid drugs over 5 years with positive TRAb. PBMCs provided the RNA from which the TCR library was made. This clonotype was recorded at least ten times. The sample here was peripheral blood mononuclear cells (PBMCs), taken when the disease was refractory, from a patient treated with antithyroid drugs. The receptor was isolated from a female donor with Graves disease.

Here the CDR3 reads CASSHLTGAHYEQYF. The CDR3 coding sequence is TGTGCCAGCAGTCACCTGACAGGGGCCCACTACGAGCAGTACTTC. This sequence joins TRBV12-3 or TRBV12-4 and TRBJ2-7; 8 nucleotides line up with TRBD1. The CDR3 has 15 amino acids. V lost 5 bases, J lost 3 bases, and 9 bases stayed unmatched.